One and the same sample provided the 19 T cell receptor beta chains below, sequenced in a study of graft-versus-host responses after intestinal transplantation. The antigens of these receptors remain unknown. Profiled with immunoSEQ multiplex PCR; TCRdb holds only in-frame clones, not every one. Of approximately 93,000 clones in the sample, about nine tenths were seen once. The sample was unstimulated CD8+ T cells sorted from spleen or lymph node cells, taken before transplant. All receptors derive from a human donor who was the organ donor for an intestinal transplant.

The chain carries TRBV30 and TRBJ2-1; no clear D. Germline loops: CDR1 GTSNPN, CDR2 SVGIG (reference sequence). The CDR3 extends over 14 amino acids. The V end lost 2 bases, the J end lost 5 bases, and 13 bases lay between the germline ends. As DNA, the CDR3 is TGTGCCTGGAGTTCTACCAGACACGACAATGAGCAGTTCTTC. This codes for CAWSSTRHDNEQFF.

This chain uses TRBV2 with TRBJ1-5; TRBD1 might be the D (5 bases). V was trimmed by 8 bases and J by 4 bases, leaving 12 bases between them. Germline assignment: CDR1 SNHLY and CDR2 FYNNEI. There are 13 residues in the CDR3. This CDR3 reads CASEPDSNQPQHF. In DNA form, the CDR3 reads TGTGCCAGCGAGCCCGACAGTAATCAGCCCCAGCATTTT.

The chain joins TRBV11-2 to TRBJ1-2; D remains ambiguous. This CDR3 is built from 14 residues. Trimming removed 5 bases from V and 8 bases from J, with 18 bases in between. The germline V gene encodes CDR1 SGHAT and CDR2 FQNNGV. The chain's CDR3 is CASSGIGSGYGYTF. The CDR3 region has the DNA TGTGCCAGCAGCGGTATTGGTTCCGGGTACGGCTACACCTTC.

V and J are TRBV19 and TRBJ1-1, with D unclear. The CDR3 has 15 amino acids. Germline loops: CDR1 LNHDA, CDR2 SQIVND (reference sequence). V lost 6 bases to trimming and J lost 5 bases, with 19 bases between them. The CDR3 loop reads CASSPPRLWRTEAFF. In DNA, the CDR3 is TGTGCCAGTAGCCCCCCTCGATTGTGGAGAACTGAAGCTTTCTTT.

The V and J genes are TRBV21-1 and TRBJ2-4; TRBD2, the table's D call, lacks a check against the DNA. TRBV21-1 is classified as a pseudogene. The CDR3 consists of 13 residues. CDR3 bases: TGTGCCAGCCGGTCCATCCGCAAAAACATTCAGTACTTC. Residues: CASRSIRKNIQYF.

V is TRBV2 and J is TRBJ2-2; 8 nucleotides line up with TRBD2. In germline, CDR1 is SNHLY, CDR2 FYNNEI. The V segment lost 5 bases and the J segment 6 bases; nucleotides outside the gene matches: 17. CDR3 length equals 18 residues. The CDR3 DNA reads as TGTGCCAGCAGTCTAACTCCGTGGCGGGGGACTAGGCCCGGGGAGCTGTTTTTT. Its protein is CASSLTPWRGTRPGELFF.

This rearrangement joins TRBV19 to TRBJ2-4; 8 nucleotides line up with TRBD1. Germline V gene lookup returns CDR1 LNHDA and CDR2 SQIVND (reference sequence). CDR3 length: 12 amino acids. V shed 4 bases and J 12 bases; nucleotides not matched to a gene: 5. The chain's CDR3 is CASSTGGLNQYF. CDR3 nucleotides: TGTGCCAGTAGTACAGGGGGCCTTAATCAGTACTTC.

The J gene is TRBJ2-3, the V gene TRBV27, with 9 bases fitting TRBD2. Germline V gene data show CDR1 as MNHEY and CDR2 as SMNVEV (reference sequence). V dropped 7 bases and J dropped 4; count of bases not matched to a gene: 9. CDR3 size: 15 residues. The CDR3 is CASNSGTSFPDTQYF. CDR3 bases: TGTGCCAGCAACTCCGGGACTAGCTTTCCAGATACGCAGTATTTT.

This chain uses TRBV4-1 with TRBJ2-1, with 7 bases identical to TRBD1. CDR1 is MGHRA, CDR2 YSYEKL, per germline. The CDR3 spans 12 residues. The V gene end was trimmed by 3 bases and the J gene end by 10 bases; junction bases not matched to a gene: 3. CDR3 DNA: TGCGCCAGCAGCCAGCCCAGGGGGGAGCAGTTCTTC. Translation gives CASSQPRGEQFF.

This chain links TRBV4-1 with TRBJ2-1; 13 bases align to TRBD2. Trimming cost V 3 bases and J 9 bases; bases outside gene matches: 8. The germline gives CDR1 MGHRA, CDR2 YSYEKL. The CDR3 has 16 amino acids. The CDR3 region has the DNA TGCGCCAGCAGCCATGTACTAGCGGGAGGGCCGGGTGAGCAGTTCTTC. Translation: CASSHVLAGGPGEQFF.

In DNA, the CDR3 is TGTGCCAGCAGTAGGGGGGGAGAAGAGCAGTACTTC. Translating gives CASSRGGEEQYF. The chain couples TRBV2 to TRBJ2-7; TRBD2 might be the D (7 bases). The CDR3 sequence is 12 residues long. V was clipped by 5 bases and J by 7 bases, with 12 bases between them. Germline V gene lookup returns CDR1 SNHLY and CDR2 FYNNEI. Looking up the rest from reference TRBV2 and TRBJ2-7 gives the full variable domain: EPEVTQTPSHQVTQMGQEVILRCVPISNHLYFYWYRQILGQKVEFLVSFYNNEISEKSEIFDDQFSVERPDGSNFTLKIRSTKLEDSAMYFCASSRGGEEQYFGPGTRLTVT.

The rearrangement joins TRBV15 to TRBJ1-5, with D possibly matching TRBD1 (6 bases). V lost 0 bases and J 0 bases, leaving 15 bases between the germline ends. This CDR3 is 18 amino acids long. CDR1 and CDR2 from the germline V gene are LNHNV and YYDKDF (reference sequence). CDR3 region: CATSRDFHTGYSNQPQHF. CDR3 coding DNA: TGTGCCACCAGCAGAGATTTCCACACAGGGTATAGCAATCAGCCCCAGCATTTT.

This clone was observed a few times. The V gene is TRBV5-1, the J gene TRBJ2-7; D is perhaps TRBD2 (7 bases). V lost 2 bases and J lost 2, with 20 bases in between. The CDR3 totals 17 residues. Per germline, CDR1 SGHRS and CDR2 YFSETQ. In nucleotides, the CDR3 is TGCGCCAGCAGCTTCCTACAACTGGGGGGGGCTCCCTACGAGCAGTACTTC. Protein product: CASSFLQLGGAPYEQYF.

The rearrangement links TRBV4-1 to TRBJ2-1, with 8 bases that match TRBD2. The CDR3 spans 16 residues. Trimming cost V 4 bases and J 10 bases; bases outside gene matches: 15. Germline loops: CDR1 MGHRA, CDR2 YSYEKL. The chain's CDR3 is CASSPPFRGGPGEQFF. CDR3 in DNA: TGCGCCAGCAGCCCTCCCTTTCGGGGGGGGCCAGGGGAGCAGTTCTTC.

V and J are TRBV7-3 and TRBJ2-1; D may be TRBD2 (6 bases). V was pared by 2 bases and J by 6 bases, with 14 bases between. The length of the CDR3 is 15 residues. CDR1 is SGHTA, CDR2 FQGTGA, per germline. Here the CDR3 reads CASSLSQRVGNEQFF. Here the CDR3 DNA reads TGTGCCAGCAGCTTATCCCAGCGGGTTGGCAATGAGCAGTTCTTC.

V usage is TRBV9 and J usage is TRBJ2-3; 7 bases align to TRBD1. Germline-derived CDR1 and CDR2 are SGDLS and YYNGEE. This CDR3 is built from 14 residues. Trimming cost V 5 bases and J 5 bases; bases outside gene matches: 8. The CDR3 region is CASSVGQTEDTQYF. The CDR3 nucleotides are TGTGCCAGCAGTGTGGGACAGACTGAAGATACGCAGTATTTT.

V and J are TRBV7-6 and TRBJ2-1, with 14 bases matching TRBD2. Germline V lookup: CDR1 SGHVS, CDR2 FNYEAQ. With 5 bases clipped from V and 7 bases from J, the junction kept 7 bases outside the gene matches. The CDR3 extends over 16 amino acids. DNA for the CDR3: TGTGCCAGCAGCACGTGGACTAGCGGGGGGTGGAATGAGCAGTTCTTC. As protein: CASSTWTSGGWNEQFF. The entire variable domain, with the rest obtained from reference TRBV7-6 and TRBJ2-1, is as follows: GAGVSQSPRYKVTKRGQDVALRCDPISGHVSLYWYRQALGQGPEFLTYFNYEAQQDKSGLPNDRFSAERPEGSISTLTIQRTEQRDSAMYRCASSTWTSGGWNEQFFGPGTRLTVL.

The V gene is TRBV6-5, the J gene TRBJ2-3; TRBD2 is a possible D gene (5 bases). Per germline, CDR1 MNHEY and CDR2 SVGAGI. This CDR3 is built from 15 residues. The V and J ends lost 0 bases and 10 bases respectively, with 17 bases between them. The CDR3 DNA follows: TGTGCCAGCAGTTACTCGAATGGGGTAGCGACATCGCAGTATTTT. Its protein product is CASSYSNGVATSQYF.

This clone has just one count. The chain combines TRBV2 with TRBJ1-3; D unclear. Trimming removed 8 bases at V and 0 bases at J, with 11 bases between. Germline V gene lookup returns CDR1 SNHLY and CDR2 FYNNEI. CDR3 length: 14 residues. CDR3 amino acids: CASVREFSGNTIYF. CDR3 bases: TGTGCCAGCGTCCGGGAATTCTCTGGAAACACCATATATTTT.